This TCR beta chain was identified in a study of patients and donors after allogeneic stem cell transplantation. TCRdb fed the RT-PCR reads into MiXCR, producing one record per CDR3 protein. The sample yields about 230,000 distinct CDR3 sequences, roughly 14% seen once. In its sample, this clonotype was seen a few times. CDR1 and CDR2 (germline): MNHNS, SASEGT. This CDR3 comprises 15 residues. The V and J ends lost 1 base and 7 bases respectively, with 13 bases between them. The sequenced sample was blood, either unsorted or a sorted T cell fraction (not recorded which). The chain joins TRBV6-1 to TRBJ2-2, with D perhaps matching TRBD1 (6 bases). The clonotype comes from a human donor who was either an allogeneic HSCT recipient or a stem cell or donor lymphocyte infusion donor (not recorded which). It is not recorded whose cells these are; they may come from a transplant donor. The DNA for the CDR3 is TGTGCCAGCAGTGAAGGGACAGCCTGGGACGGGGAGCTGTTTTTT. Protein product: CASSEGTAWDGELFF.